This T cell receptor beta chain originates from a study of T cell responses to AZD1222 COVID-19 vaccine. Whole-study findings and limits: Clonal diversity was possibly underestimated, and the donors were mostly white British, with more females. After the peak T cell response, and only then, were repertoires sampled. Epitopes outside B.1.351 and B.1.1.7 mutated regions reportedly drew nearly half of spike TCRs.

For this clone: Its specificity is not known.

TCRdb keeps only in-frame clones here, not all; method: immunoSEQ multiplex PCR. The sample has about 120,000 clones, about 86% seen once. Germline V CDR1 and CDR2: MGHRA, YSYEKL. This CDR3 comprises 19 residues. V lost 0 bases, J lost 2 bases, and 10 bases stayed unmatched. The chain recombines TRBV4-1 with TRBJ2-2, with 9 bases matching TRBD2. Sequencing used peripheral blood, obtained 28 days after the second AZD1222 dose. This receptor was taken from an adult who received the AZD1222 COVID-19 vaccine. CDR3 in amino acids: CASSQEAGGGAVNTGELFF. The CDR3 region has the DNA TGCGCCAGCAGCCAAGAGGCCGGCGGGGGGGCCGTTAACACCGGGGAGCTGTTTTTT.